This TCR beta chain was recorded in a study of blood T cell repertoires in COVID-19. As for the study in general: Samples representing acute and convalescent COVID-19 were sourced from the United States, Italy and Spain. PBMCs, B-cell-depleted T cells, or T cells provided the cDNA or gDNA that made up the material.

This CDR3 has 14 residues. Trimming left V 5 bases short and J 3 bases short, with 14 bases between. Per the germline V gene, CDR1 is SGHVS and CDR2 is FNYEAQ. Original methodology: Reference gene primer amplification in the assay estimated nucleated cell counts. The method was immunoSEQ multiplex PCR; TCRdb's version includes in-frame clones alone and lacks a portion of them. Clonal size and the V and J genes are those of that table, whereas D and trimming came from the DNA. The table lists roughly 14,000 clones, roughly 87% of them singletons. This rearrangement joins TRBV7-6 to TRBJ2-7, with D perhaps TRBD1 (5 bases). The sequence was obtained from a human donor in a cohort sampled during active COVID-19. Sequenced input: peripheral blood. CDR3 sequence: CASSSRALGYEQYF. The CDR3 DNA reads TGTGCCAGCAGCAGCAGGGCCTTAGGCTACGAGCAGTACTTC. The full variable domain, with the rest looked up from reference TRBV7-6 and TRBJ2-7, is GAGVSQSPRYKVTKRGQDVALRCDPISGHVSLYWYRQALGQGPEFLTYFNYEAQQDKSGLPNDRFSAERPEGSISTLTIQRTEQRDSAMYRCASSSRALGYEQYFGPGTRLTVT.